This paragraph covers one TCR beta chain sequence. The antigen remains unidentified. The data stem from a study of response to subunit inactivated influenza vaccine. MiXCR was run by TCRdb on the RT-PCR reads, yielding one entry per CDR3 protein. This sample carries approximately 570,000 distinct CDR3 sequences, 7.6% of them seen once, and the ten largest clones take approximately 12%. Study results and limitations: Few additional T cells are recruited per seasonal influenza vaccination, authors suggested.

CDR3 size: 16 residues. Trimming removed 0 bases at V and 12 bases at J, with 23 bases between. Germline loops: CDR1 LGHNA, CDR2 YNFKEQ. The specimen comprised PBMCs from blood, sampled approximately 25 months after vaccination. The TCR was taken from a man between 50 and 75 years old who received an inactivated influenza vaccine. The genes are TRBV4-2 and TRBJ1-1, with a tentative D call TRBD1 (5 bases). CDR3 amino acids: CASSQEPRGTEKESFF. The CDR3, as DNA: TGTGCCAGCAGCCAAGAACCCCGTGGGACCGAGAAGGAGTCTTTCTTT.